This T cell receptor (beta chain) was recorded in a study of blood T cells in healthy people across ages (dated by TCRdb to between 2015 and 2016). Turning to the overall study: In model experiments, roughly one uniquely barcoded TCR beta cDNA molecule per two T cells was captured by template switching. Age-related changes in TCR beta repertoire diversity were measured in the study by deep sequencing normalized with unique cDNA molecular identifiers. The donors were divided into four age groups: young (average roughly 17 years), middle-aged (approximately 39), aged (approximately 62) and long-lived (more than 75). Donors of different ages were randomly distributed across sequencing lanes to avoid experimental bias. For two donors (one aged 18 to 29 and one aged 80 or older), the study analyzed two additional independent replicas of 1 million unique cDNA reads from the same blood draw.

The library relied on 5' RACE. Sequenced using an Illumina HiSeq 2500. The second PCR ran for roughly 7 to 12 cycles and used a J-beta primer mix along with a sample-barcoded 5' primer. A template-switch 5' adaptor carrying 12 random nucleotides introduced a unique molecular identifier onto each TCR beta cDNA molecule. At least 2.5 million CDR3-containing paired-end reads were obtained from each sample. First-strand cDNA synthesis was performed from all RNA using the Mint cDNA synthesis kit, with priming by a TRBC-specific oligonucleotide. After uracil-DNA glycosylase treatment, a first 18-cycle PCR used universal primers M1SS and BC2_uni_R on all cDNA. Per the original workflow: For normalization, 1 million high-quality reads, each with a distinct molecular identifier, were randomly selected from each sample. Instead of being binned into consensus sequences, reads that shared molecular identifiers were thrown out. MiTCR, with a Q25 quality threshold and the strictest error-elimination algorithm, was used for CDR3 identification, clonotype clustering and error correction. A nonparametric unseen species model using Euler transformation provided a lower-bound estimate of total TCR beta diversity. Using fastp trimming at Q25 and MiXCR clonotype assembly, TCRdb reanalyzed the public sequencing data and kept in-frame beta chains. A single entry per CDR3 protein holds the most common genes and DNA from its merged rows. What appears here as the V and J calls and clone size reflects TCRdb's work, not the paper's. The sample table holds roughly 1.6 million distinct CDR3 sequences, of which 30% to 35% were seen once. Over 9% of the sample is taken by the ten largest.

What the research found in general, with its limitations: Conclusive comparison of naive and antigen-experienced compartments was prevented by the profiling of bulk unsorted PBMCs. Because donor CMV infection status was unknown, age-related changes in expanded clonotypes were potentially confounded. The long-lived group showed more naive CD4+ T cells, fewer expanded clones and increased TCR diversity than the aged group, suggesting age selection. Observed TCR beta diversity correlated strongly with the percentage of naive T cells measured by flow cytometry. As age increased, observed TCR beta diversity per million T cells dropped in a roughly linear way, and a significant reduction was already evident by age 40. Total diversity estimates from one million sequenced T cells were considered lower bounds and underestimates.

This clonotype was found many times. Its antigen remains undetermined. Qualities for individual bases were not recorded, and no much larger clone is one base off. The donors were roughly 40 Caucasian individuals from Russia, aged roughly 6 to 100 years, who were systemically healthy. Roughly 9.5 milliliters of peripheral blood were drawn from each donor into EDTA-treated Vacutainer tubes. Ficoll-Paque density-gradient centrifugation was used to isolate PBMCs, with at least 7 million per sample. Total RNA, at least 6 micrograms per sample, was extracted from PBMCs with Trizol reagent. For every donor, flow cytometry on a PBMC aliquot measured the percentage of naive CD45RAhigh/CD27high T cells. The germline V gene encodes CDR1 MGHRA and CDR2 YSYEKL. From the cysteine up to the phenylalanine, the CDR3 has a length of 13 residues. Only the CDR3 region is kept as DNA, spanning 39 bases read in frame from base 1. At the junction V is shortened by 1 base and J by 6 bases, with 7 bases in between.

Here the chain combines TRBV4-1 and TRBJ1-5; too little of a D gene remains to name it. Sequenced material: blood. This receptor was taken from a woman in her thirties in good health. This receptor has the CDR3 CASSQVIGQPQHF. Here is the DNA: TGCGCCAGCAGCCAAGTAATTGGTCAGCCCCAGCATTTT.